These 27 T cell receptor beta chains came from one sample sequenced in a study of beta chain features in type 1 diabetes. The sequenced template was cDNA made from the entire isolated RNA. Sequencing was performed with immunoSEQ multiplex PCR; in TCRdb, only in-frame clones are kept and a portion is missing. Seen here are some 240,000 clones, approximately 10% observed once, and the top ten hold about 1.2%. The sample consisted of central memory CD4+ T cells from blood. These receptors all stem from a man aged 18-30 years in good health.

This clone was found many times. The chain uses TRBV30 and TRBJ2-4; TRBD2 agrees at 9 bases. This CDR3 comprises 18 residues. Germline V gene sequence: CDR1 GTSNPN, CDR2 SVGIG (reference sequence). The V segment lost 4 bases and the J segment 0 bases; nucleotides outside the gene matches: 13. This CDR3 reads CAWNSRVSGSGAKNIQYF. The CDR3 bases are TGTGCCTGGAATTCCCGCGTTAGCGGGAGCGGAGCCAAAAACATTCAGTACTTC.

This clone was found once. The chain carries TRBV29-1 and TRBJ2-7, with TRBD2 matching over 8 bases. Trimming at V came to 3 bases and at J to 3 bases, leaving 4 bases not matched to a gene. This CDR3 has 13 amino acids. CDR1 is SQVTM, CDR2 ANQGSEA, per germline. Here the CDR3 reads CSVDGLAGYEQYF. The CDR3 region has the DNA TGCAGCGTTGACGGACTAGCTGGCTACGAGCAGTACTTC.

The chain uses TRBV14 and TRBJ1-6; 8 nucleotides match TRBD1. CDR3 length: 15 amino acids. V dropped 4 bases and J dropped 5; count of bases not matched to a gene: 4. Germline V gives CDR1 SGHDN, CDR2 FVKESK. The CDR3 loop reads CASSPWTGNNSPLHF. The CDR3 DNA follows: TGTGCCAGCAGCCCCTGGACAGGGAATAATTCACCCCTCCACTTT.

The CDR3 protein is CAWKGGLAPGETQYF. The CDR3 nucleotides are TGTGCCTGGAAGGGGGGACTAGCGCCCGGGGAGACCCAGTACTTC. The rearrangement links TRBV30 to TRBJ2-5; TRBD2 matches 10 bases. The trim removed 4 bases at V and 5 bases at J, leaving 10 bases unmatched. This CDR3 is built from 15 residues. Germline V gene lookup returns CDR1 GTSNPN and CDR2 SVGIG (reference sequence).

This clone was seen only a few times. This CDR3 reads CASSVQKETQYF. CDR3 in DNA: TGTGCCAGCAGTGTTCAGAAAGAGACCCAGTACTTC. The rearrangement uses TRBV6-1 and TRBJ2-5; no clear D gene. Germline CDR1 and CDR2: MNHNS and SASEGT. V shed 4 bases and J shed 3 bases, with 6 bases lying between them. The length of the CDR3 is 12 residues.

This clone was seen a handful of times. The chain carries TRBV4-1 and TRBJ2-2; TRBD2 matches at 13 bases. The CDR3 spans 19 residues. J lost 0 bases, V lost 4 bases, and 8 bases had no gene match. From germline, CDR1 is MGHRA and CDR2 YSYEKL. CDR3 DNA: TGCGCCAGCAGCCGAAGGCAGACTAGCGGGAGGACGAACACCGGGGAGCTGTTTTTT. Its protein product is CASSRRQTSGRTNTGELFF.

This clone has more than one count but fewer than ten. This sequence joins TRBV5-1 and TRBJ2-1, with D perhaps matching TRBD2 (5 bases). Germline V CDR1 and CDR2: SGHRS, YFSETQ. The CDR3 is 14 residues long. The V gene lost 1 base and the J gene lost 0 bases, with 5 bases spanning the gap. The CDR3: CASSLTSSYNEQFF. Here the CDR3 DNA reads TGCGCCAGCAGCTTGACTAGCTCCTACAATGAGCAGTTCTTC.

This clone occurred a few times. The chain links TRBV19 to TRBJ2-4; D perhaps matches TRBD1 (5 bases). The length of the CDR3 is 12 residues. CDR1 is LNHDA and CDR2 is SQIVND in the germline V gene (reference sequence). Trimming cost V 2 bases and J 6 bases, with 5 bases left between them. The CDR3 DNA reads TGTGCCAGTAGTATAACAGGAAACATTCAGTACTTC. Translation: CASSITGNIQYF.

The chain couples TRBV25-1 to TRBJ2-3; no clear D gene. The CDR3 totals 16 residues. Looked up from germline, CDR1 is MGHDK and CDR2 is SYGVNS. Trimming shortened V by 4 bases and J by 4 bases, and 18 bases separated the two germline ends. DNA of the CDR3: TGTGCCAGCAGTGCCACACCTTCCAACCTCCCAGATACGCAGTATTTT. It codes for CASSATPSNLPDTQYF.

The V and J genes are TRBV13 and TRBJ2-1; TRBD1 is a possible D gene (6 bases). The V gene's germline CDR1 is PRHDT and CDR2 FYEKMQ (reference sequence). V was pared by 5 bases and J by 7 bases, with 15 bases between. The CDR3 sequence is 14 residues long. The CDR3 region has the DNA TGTGCCAGCAGCCCCTTTCGAAGGGGGAATGAGCAGTTCTTC. Protein sequence: CASSPFRRGNEQFF.

This clone was observed a handful of times. The chain couples TRBV7-2 to TRBJ2-7, with TRBD2 matching over 13 bases. This CDR3 contains 16 residues. Trimming at V came to 4 bases and at J to 4 bases, leaving 7 bases not matched to a gene. The germline gives CDR1 SGHTA, CDR2 FQGNSA. CDR3 region: CASSSTSGRAVYEQYF. CDR3 DNA sequence: TGTGCCAGCAGCTCTACTAGCGGGAGGGCCGTTTACGAGCAGTACTTC. The full variable domain, rest sourced from reference TRBV7-2 and TRBJ2-7, is GAGVSQSPSNKVTEKGKDVELRCDPISGHTALYWYRQSLGQGLEFLIYFQGNSAPDKSGLPSDRFSAERTGGSVSTLTIQRTQQEDSAVYLCASSSTSGRAVYEQYFGPGTRLTVT.

V is TRBV19 and J is TRBJ2-1; D gene ambiguous. The CDR3 has 16 amino acids. From germline, CDR1 is LNHDA and CDR2 SQIVND (reference sequence). The germline V and J ends were trimmed by 0 bases and 3 bases, with 12 bases remaining between them. CDR3 bases: TGTGCCAGTAGTATAGATCTGGCCCCAGGCTACAATGAGCAGTTCTTC. Protein: CASSIDLAPGYNEQFF.

The chain is built from TRBV14 and TRBJ1-2; D not resolved. Trimming pared 4 bases from V and 3 bases from J, leaving 12 bases between. Per the germline V gene, CDR1 is SGHDN and CDR2 is FVKESK. There are 14 residues in the CDR3. The CDR3 DNA follows: TGTGCCAGCAGCCGGGGTATCATAGACTATGGCTACACCTTC. Translating it yields CASSRGIIDYGYTF.

The table lists this clone with many counts. CDR3 residues: CASSPAGAATDTQYF. DNA for the CDR3: TGTGCCAGCAGTCCCGCGGGAGCCGCCACAGATACGCAGTATTTT. The rearrangement uses TRBV25-1 and TRBJ2-3; 7 bases align to TRBD2. CDR3 length equals 15 residues. Trimming took 5 bases from V and 2 from J; bases not matched to a gene: 7. Germline CDR1 and CDR2: MGHDK and SYGVNS.

This chain connects TRBV9 to TRBJ2-3; no reliable D call. Trimming removed 0 bases from V and 0 bases from J, with 11 bases in between. The germline V gene encodes CDR1 SGDLS and CDR2 YYNGEE. This CDR3 is built from 16 residues. CDR3 nucleotide sequence: TGTGCCAGCAGCGTAGTGGGCCGCCCTAGCACAGATACGCAGTATTTT. Translated: CASSVVGRPSTDTQYF.

The V gene is TRBV4-3, the J gene TRBJ2-5; tentative D call: TRBD1 (6 bases). From germline, CDR1 is LGHNA and CDR2 YSLEER. V was shortened by 4 bases and J by 5 bases, with 14 bases between the two germline ends. The CDR3 loop spans 14 amino acids. Here the CDR3 DNA reads TGCGCCAGCAGCCCCTACGGACAGATGGAGACCCAGTACTTC. It yields the protein CASSPYGQMETQYF.

A few counts support this clone. The chain couples TRBV10-3 to TRBJ2-5, with 11 bases identical to TRBD2. Unmatched junction bases numbered 0, after V lost 0 bases and J lost 3 bases. Per the germline V gene, CDR1 is ENHRY and CDR2 is SYGVKD. This CDR3 comprises 15 residues. Written as DNA, the CDR3 is TGTGCCATCAGTGAGTCTAGCGGGAGGGAAGAGACCCAGTACTTC. Amino acid sequence: CAISESSGREETQYF.

Only a few counts were recorded for this clone. As DNA, the CDR3 is TGTGCCAGCAGCCCTGGACTAGCGGGGAGGGATACGCAGTATTTT. Residues: CASSPGLAGRDTQYF. The rearrangement links TRBV14 to TRBJ2-3; the match to TRBD2 covers 12 bases. J was trimmed by 6 bases and V by 4 bases; bases with no gene match: 5. CDR1 and CDR2 (germline): SGHDN, FVKESK. The CDR3 runs 15 residues.

In its sample, this clone was seen a few times. The genes are TRBV27 and TRBJ2-5, with 10 positions matching TRBD1. This CDR3 region has 13 residues. J lost 5 bases, V lost 10 bases, and 7 bases had no gene match. The germline CDR1 and CDR2 sequences are MNHEY and SMNVEV (reference sequence). CDR3 in amino acids: CATRQGAGETQYF. CDR3 nucleotide sequence: TGTGCCACCAGACAGGGGGCTGGCGAGACCCAGTACTTC.

CDR3 in amino acids: CASTRGDAAPNEQFF. CDR3 bases: TGTGCCAGCACCCGGGGGGACGCGGCGCCCAATGAGCAGTTCTTC. This chain joins TRBV11-2 and TRBJ2-1, with 7 bases that match TRBD2. Germline values: CDR1 SGHAT, CDR2 FQNNGV. V lost 7 bases to trimming and J lost 6 bases; unmatched junction nucleotides: 12. This CDR3 has 15 residues.

This clone has only a few counts. This chain joins TRBV30 and TRBJ1-1, with TRBD1 identical over 7 bases. The CDR3 runs 13 residues. Germline V CDR1 and CDR2: GTSNPN, SVGIG (reference sequence). The V segment lost 3 bases and the J segment 7 bases; nucleotides outside the gene matches: 8. The CDR3 nucleotides are TGTGCCTGGAGGGCGGACAGGACCAATGAAGCTTTCTTT. Translating gives CAWRADRTNEAFF.

This clone was seen only a few times. The rearrangement joins TRBV7-2 to TRBJ2-1; 15 bases agree with TRBD2. V gave up 5 bases and J gave up 8 bases; unmatched junction bases: 7. CDR3 length equals 16 residues. Germline-derived CDR1 and CDR2 are SGHTA and FQGNSA. The CDR3 DNA follows: TGTGCCAGCAGCCCGGGGACTAGCGGGAGGATCGATGAGCAGTTCTTC. Translated: CASSPGTSGRIDEQFF.

J is TRBJ2-3 and V is TRBV6-5, with 8 bases matching TRBD1. CDR1 and CDR2 from the germline V gene are MNHEY and SVGAGI. With 11 bases clipped from V and 3 bases from J, the junction kept 10 bases outside the gene matches. The CDR3 loop spans 14 amino acids. CDR3 coding DNA: TGTGCCGCGAGGAGACAGGGGAGTACAGATACGCAGTATTTT. Its protein is CAARRQGSTDTQYF.

The chain links TRBV28 to TRBJ2-7; D gene unclear. The V gene's germline CDR1 is MDHEN and CDR2 SYDVKM. Trimming shortened V by 4 bases and J by 2 bases, and 15 bases separated the two germline ends. The CDR3 covers 15 residues. CDR3 nucleotide sequence: TGTGCCAGCAGTTCACCCCGGACGGCGGCCTACGAGCAGTACTTC. It is translated as CASSSPRTAAYEQYF.

This chain connects TRBV7-6 to TRBJ1-3; D is uncertain. The germline gives CDR1 SGHVS, CDR2 FNYEAQ. This CDR3 spans 15 amino acids. V gave up 5 bases and J gave up 1 base, with 12 bases separating them. The DNA for the CDR3 is TGTGCCAGCAGCCCAGACGGGTTGTCTGGAAACACCATATATTTT. It specifies CASSPDGLSGNTIYF.

Comments on this clone: One end of the junction fails to match germline, which may point to a read error. V gene TRBV7-2 combines with J gene TRBJ2-7; D call uncertain. CDR3 length equals 14 residues. Germline CDR1 reads SGHTA; CDR2 reads FQGNSA. Here the CDR3 DNA reads TGTGCCAGCAGCTTAGAATTGGCCTCCCACGAGCAGTACTTC. Amino acids: CASSLELASHEQYF. Using reference TRBV7-2 and TRBJ2-7 for the parts outside the CDR3, the full variable domain is GAGVSQSPSNKVTEKGKDVELRCDPISGHTALYWYRQSLGQGLEFLIYFQGNSAPDKSGLPSDRFSAERTGGSVSTLTIQRTQQEDSAVYLCASSLELASHEQYFGPGTRLTVT.

The chain couples TRBV30 to TRBJ2-1; TRBD2 aligns across 11 bases. Germline loops: CDR1 GTSNPN, CDR2 SVGIG (reference sequence). The CDR3 is 15 residues long. The junction had 8 bases not matched to a gene; V was cut back by 5 bases and J by 5 bases. CDR3 sequence reads: CAWQTGTSGNNEQFF. The CDR3 region has the DNA TGTGCCTGGCAAACCGGGACTAGCGGAAACAATGAGCAGTTCTTC.